This T cell receptor (beta chain) was sequenced in a study of T cells after yellow fever vaccination. Findings and caveats of the study: Sorted memory subsets showed almost no vaccine-responding clonotypes on day 0.

CDR1 is SGHKS, CDR2 YYEKEE, per germline (reference sequence). The CDR3 totals 15 residues. The trim removed 3 bases at V and 5 bases at J, leaving 6 bases unmatched. In making TCR cDNA, 5'RACE template switching added a universal primer site and UMIs to it. MiXCR, run by TCRdb on the 5' RACE reads, gives a single entry per CDR3 protein. The sample lists approximately 27,000 distinct CDR3 sequences, 5.5% seen once, with approximately 12% in the top ten. This clonotype was seen many times. The TCR was taken from a man aged 25 to 45 who received the YFV17D yellow fever vaccine. The sample was PBMCs, either bulk or a sorted T-cell subset (CD4+, CD8+, memory, or dextramer-sorted; not recorded which), taken 15 days after the yellow fever booster vaccination. The chain uses TRBV5-5 and TRBJ2-2; 8 nucleotides line up with TRBD1. The CDR3 DNA reads TGTGCCAGCAGCTCCAGGGGGCGTGGGACCGGGGAGCTGTTTTTT. Protein: CASSSRGRGTGELFF.